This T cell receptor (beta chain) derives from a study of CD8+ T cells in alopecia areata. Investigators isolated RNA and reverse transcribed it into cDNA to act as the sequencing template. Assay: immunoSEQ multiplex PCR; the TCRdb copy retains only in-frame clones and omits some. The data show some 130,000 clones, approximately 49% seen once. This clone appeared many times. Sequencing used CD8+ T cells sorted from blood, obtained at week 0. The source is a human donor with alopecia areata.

CDR3 sequence: CASSGSSGANVLTF. The CDR3, as DNA: TGTGCCAGCAGCGGGAGCTCTGGGGCCAACGTCCTGACTTTC. This chain connects TRBV6-1 to TRBJ2-6; tentatively, D is TRBD2 (6 bases). The germline V and J ends were trimmed by 6 bases and 0 bases, with 6 bases remaining between them. This CDR3 is built from 14 residues. From germline, CDR1 is MNHNS and CDR2 SASEGT.